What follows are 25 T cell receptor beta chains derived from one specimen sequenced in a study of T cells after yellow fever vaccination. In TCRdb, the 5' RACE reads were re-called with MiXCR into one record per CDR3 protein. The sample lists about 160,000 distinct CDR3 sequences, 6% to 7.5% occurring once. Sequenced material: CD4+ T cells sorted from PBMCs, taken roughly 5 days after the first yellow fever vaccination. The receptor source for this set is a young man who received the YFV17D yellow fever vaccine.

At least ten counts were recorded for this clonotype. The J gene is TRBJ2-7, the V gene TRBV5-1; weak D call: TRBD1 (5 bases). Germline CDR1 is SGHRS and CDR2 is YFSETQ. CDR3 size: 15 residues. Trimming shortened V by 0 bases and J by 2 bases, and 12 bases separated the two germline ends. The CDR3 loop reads CASSLATGRAYEQYF. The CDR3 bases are TGCGCCAGCAGCTTGGCTACAGGCAGAGCCTACGAGCAGTACTTC. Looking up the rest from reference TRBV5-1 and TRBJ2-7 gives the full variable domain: KAGVTQTPRYLIKTRGQQVTLSCSPISGHRSVSWYQQTPGQGLQFLFEYFSETQRNKGNFPGRFSGRQFSNSRSEMNVSTLELGDSALYLCASSLATGRAYEQYFGPGTRLTVT.

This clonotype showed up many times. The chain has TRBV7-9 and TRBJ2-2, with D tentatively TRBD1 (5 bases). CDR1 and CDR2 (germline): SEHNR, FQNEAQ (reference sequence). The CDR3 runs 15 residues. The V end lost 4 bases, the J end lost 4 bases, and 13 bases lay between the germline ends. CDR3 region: CASSSPTGFTGELFF. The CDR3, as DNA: TGTGCCAGCAGCTCCCCTACAGGTTTCACCGGGGAGCTGTTTTTT.

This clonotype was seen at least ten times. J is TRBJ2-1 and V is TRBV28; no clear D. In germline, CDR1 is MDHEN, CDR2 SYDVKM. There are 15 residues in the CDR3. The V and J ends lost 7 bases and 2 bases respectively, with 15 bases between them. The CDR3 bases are TGTGCCAGCAACGCTCAGGATCAGCCCTACAATGAGCAGTTCTTC. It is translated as CASNAQDQPYNEQFF. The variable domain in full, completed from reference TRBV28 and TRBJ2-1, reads DVKVTQSSRYLVKRTGEKVFLECVQDMDHENMFWYRQDPGLGLRLIYFSYDVKMKEKGDIPEGYSVSREKKERFSLILESASTNQTSMYLCASNAQDQPYNEQFFGPGTRLTVL.

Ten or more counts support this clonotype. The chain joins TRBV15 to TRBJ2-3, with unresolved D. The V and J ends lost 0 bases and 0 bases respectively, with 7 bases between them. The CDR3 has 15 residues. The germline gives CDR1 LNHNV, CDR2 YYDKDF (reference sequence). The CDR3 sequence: CATSRDPFSTDTQYF. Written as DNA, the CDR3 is TGTGCCACCAGCAGAGATCCGTTTAGCACAGATACGCAGTATTTT.

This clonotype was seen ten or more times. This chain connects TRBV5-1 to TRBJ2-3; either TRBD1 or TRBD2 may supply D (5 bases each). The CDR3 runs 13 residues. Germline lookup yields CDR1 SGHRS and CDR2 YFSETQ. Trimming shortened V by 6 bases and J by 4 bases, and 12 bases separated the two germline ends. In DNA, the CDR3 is TGCGCCAGCACTCGCTGGGGGTCAGATACGCAGTATTTT. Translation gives CASTRWGSDTQYF. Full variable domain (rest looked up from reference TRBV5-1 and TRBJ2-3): KAGVTQTPRYLIKTRGQQVTLSCSPISGHRSVSWYQQTPGQGLQFLFEYFSETQRNKGNFPGRFSGRQFSNSRSEMNVSTLELGDSALYLCASTRWGSDTQYFGPGTRLTVL.

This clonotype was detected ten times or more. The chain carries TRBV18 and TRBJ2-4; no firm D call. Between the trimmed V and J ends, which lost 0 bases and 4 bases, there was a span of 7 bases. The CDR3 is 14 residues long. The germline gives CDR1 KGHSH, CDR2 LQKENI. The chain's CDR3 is CASSPPSQKNIQYF. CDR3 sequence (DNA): TGTGCCAGCTCACCACCGTCACAGAAAAACATTCAGTACTTC.

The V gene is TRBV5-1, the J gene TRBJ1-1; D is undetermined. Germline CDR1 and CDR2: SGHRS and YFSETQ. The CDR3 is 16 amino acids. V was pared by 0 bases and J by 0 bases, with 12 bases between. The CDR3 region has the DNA TGCGCCAGCAGCTTGGACGACCCTCGCCTGAACACTGAAGCTTTCTTT. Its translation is CASSLDDPRLNTEAFF.

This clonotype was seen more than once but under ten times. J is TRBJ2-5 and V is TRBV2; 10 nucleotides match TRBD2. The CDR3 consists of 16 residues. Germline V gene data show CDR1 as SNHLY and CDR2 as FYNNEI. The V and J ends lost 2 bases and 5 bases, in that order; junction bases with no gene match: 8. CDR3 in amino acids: CASSEPAGGPRETQYF. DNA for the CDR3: TGTGCCAGCAGTGAACCAGCGGGGGGGCCTAGGGAGACCCAGTACTTC.

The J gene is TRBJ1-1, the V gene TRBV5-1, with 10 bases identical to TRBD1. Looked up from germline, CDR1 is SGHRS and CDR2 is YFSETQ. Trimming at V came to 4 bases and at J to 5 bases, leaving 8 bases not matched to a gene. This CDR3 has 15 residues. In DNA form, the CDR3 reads TGCGCCAGCAGCGGGACAGGGGTTGATGGGACTGAAGCTTTCTTT. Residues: CASSGTGVDGTEAFF.

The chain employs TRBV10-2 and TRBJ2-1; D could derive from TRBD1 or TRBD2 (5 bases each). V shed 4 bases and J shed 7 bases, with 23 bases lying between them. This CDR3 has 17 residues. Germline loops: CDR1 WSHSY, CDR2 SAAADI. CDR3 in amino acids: CASSALEGYRGANEQFF. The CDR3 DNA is TGCGCCAGCAGTGCCCTCGAGGGCTACCGAGGGGCAAATGAGCAGTTCTTC.

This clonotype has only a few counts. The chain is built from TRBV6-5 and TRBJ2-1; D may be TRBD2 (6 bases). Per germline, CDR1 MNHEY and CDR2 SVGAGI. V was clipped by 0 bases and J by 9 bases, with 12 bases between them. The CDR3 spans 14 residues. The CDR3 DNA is TGTGCCAGCAGTTACTCGAAGGACTACGGTGAGCAGTTCTTC. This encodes CASSYSKDYGEQFF.

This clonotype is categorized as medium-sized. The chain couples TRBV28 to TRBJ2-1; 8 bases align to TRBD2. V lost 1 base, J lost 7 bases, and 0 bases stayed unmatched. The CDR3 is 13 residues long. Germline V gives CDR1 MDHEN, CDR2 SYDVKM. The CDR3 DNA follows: TGTGCCAGCAGTTTATCGGGGGGGAATGAGCAGTTCTTC. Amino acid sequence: CASSLSGGNEQFF.

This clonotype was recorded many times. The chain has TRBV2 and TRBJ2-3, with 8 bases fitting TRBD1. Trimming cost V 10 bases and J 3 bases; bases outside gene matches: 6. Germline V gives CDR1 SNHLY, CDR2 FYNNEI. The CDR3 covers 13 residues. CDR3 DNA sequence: TGTGCCAACTCCAGGGGGCGGACAGATACGCAGTATTTT. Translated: CANSRGRTDTQYF.

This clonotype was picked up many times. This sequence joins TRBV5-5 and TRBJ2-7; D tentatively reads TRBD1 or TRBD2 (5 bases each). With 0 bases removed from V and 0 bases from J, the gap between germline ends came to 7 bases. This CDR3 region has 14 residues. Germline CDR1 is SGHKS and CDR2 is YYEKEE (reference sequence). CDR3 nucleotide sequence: TGTGCCAGCAGCTTGGATGGGGGCTCCTACGAGCAGTACGTC. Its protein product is CASSLDGGSYEQYV.

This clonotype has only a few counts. The chain's CDR3 is CASSQVLGLAGAGQYF. The CDR3 nucleotides are TGTGCCAGCAGCCAAGTCCTTGGACTAGCGGGGGCCGGCCAGTACTTC. The V call is TRBV4-2, the J call TRBJ2-7; 13 bases are shared with TRBD2. J lost 10 bases, V lost 1 base, and 10 bases had no gene match. The CDR3 consists of 16 residues. Germline CDR1 is LGHNA and CDR2 is YNFKEQ.

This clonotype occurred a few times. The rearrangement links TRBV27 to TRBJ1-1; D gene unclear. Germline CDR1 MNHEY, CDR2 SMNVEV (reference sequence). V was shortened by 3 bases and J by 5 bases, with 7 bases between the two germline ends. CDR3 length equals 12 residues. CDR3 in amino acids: CASSFFGTEAFF. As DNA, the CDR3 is TGTGCCAGCAGTTTTTTTGGGACTGAAGCTTTCTTT.

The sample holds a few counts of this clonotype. The CDR3 nucleotides read TGTGCCAGCAGCTCCGGTCGTAGCGGGGGGGCCTGGGACACCGGGGAGCTGTTTTTT. This codes for CASSSGRSGGAWDTGELFF. This chain links TRBV7-8 with TRBJ2-2; 11 positions agree with TRBD2. Germline lookup yields CDR1 SGHVS and CDR2 FQNEAQ. Trimming cost V 4 bases and J 3 bases; bases outside gene matches: 13. The CDR3 contains 19 residues.

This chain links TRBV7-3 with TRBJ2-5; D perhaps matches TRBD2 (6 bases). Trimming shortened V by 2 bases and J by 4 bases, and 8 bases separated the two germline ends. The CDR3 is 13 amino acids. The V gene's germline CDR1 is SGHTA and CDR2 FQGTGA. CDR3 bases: TGTGCCAGCAGCTTATTCGGGGGAGAGACCCAGTACTTC. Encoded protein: CASSLFGGETQYF.

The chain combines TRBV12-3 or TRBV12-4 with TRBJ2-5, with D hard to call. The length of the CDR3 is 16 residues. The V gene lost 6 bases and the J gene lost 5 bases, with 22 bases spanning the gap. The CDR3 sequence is CASSPFSGAAGETQYF. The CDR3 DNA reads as TGTGCCAGCAGCCCGTTCTCTGGTGCCGCTGGGGAGACCCAGTACTTC.

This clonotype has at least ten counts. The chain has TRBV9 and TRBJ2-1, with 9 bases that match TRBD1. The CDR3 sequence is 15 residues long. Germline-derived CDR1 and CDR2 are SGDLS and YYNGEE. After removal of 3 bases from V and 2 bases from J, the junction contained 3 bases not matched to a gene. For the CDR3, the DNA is TGTGCCAGCAGCGCAGGGACAGGGACCTACAATGAGCAGTTCTTC. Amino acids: CASSAGTGTYNEQFF.

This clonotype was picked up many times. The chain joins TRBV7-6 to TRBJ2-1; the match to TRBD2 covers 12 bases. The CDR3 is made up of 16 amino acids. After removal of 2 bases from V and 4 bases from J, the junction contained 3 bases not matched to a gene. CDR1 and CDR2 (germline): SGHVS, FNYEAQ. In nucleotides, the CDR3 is TGTGCCAGCAGCTTATCAACTAGCGGGGGGTACAATGAGCAGTTCTTC. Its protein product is CASSLSTSGGYNEQFF.

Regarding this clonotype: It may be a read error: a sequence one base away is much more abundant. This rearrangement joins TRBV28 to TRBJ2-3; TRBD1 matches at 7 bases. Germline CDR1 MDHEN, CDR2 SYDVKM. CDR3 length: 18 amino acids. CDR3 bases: TGTGCCAGCACTTTAAAGGGGTCGACAGGGCCAAGCACAGATACGCAGTATTTT. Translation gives CASTLKGSTGPSTDTQYF.

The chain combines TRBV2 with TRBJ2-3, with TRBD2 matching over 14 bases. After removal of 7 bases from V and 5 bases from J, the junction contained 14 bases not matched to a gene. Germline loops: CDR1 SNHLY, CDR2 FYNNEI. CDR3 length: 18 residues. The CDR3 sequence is CASISTRTSGGPRDTQYF. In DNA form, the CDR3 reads TGTGCCAGCATATCGACCCGGACTAGCGGGGGGCCGAGAGATACGCAGTATTTT. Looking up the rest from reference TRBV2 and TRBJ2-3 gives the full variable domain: EPEVTQTPSHQVTQMGQEVILRCVPISNHLYFYWYRQILGQKVEFLVSFYNNEISEKSEIFDDQFSVERPDGSNFTLKIRSTKLEDSAMYFCASISTRTSGGPRDTQYFGPGTRLTVL.

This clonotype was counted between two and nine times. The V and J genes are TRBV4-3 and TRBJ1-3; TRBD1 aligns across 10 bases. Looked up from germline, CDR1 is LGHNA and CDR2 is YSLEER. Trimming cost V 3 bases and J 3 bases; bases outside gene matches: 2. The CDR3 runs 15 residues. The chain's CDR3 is CASSQGQGFGNTIYF. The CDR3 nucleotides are TGCGCCAGCAGCCAGGGACAGGGGTTTGGAAACACCATATATTTT.

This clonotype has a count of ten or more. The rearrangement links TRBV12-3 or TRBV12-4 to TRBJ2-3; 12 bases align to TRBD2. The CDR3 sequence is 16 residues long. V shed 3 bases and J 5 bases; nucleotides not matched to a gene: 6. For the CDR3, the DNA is TGTGCCAGCAGTTTTAGGCTAGCGGGGGGGGGAGATACGCAGTATTTT. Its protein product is CASSFRLAGGGDTQYF.